This T cell receptor (beta chain) was retrieved from a study of T cell changes during pregnancy in multiple sclerosis. Produced via immunoSEQ multiplex PCR; TCRdb's table is partial and in-frame only. The repertoire has just under 60,000 clones, 80% to 95% of them found once; the top ten carry 0.75% to 0.95%. The ends lost 6 bases at V and 9 bases at J; junction bases unmatched: 4. The CDR3 is made up of 13 amino acids. The germline CDR1 and CDR2 sequences are MNHNS and SASEGT. This clonotype was sampled from a female donor with multiple sclerosis, enrolled in a pregnancy study. Material: peripheral blood, obtained in the first trimester of pregnancy. The rearrangement joins TRBV6-1 to TRBJ1-6; 8 bases match TRBD1. DNA for the CDR3: TGTGCCAGCAGGGGGGACAGGTTTTCACCCCTCCACTTT. The encoded protein is CASRGDRFSPLHF.